Below, 25 T cell receptor beta chains from the same sample are listed, as sequenced in a study of blood T cells in healthy people across ages. PCR was performed a second time for about 7 to 12 cycles using a sample-barcoded 5' primer and a J-beta primer mix. Each CDR3 protein is one row after TCRdb ran MiXCR on the 5' RACE reads. The repertoire holds fewer than 600,000 distinct CDR3 sequences, with 25% to 35% as singletons. The same specimen was also included in a second study, on T cells of mothers and their children.

The sequencing sample was made of blood. The origin of the receptors is a boy between 2 and 10 years old in good health.

This clonotype was detected a few times. The chain joins TRBV12-3 or TRBV12-4 to TRBJ2-7, with D maybe TRBD2 (6 bases). The CDR3 has 16 amino acids. V was shortened by 5 bases and J by 2 bases, with 19 bases between the two germline ends. Here the CDR3 DNA reads TGTGCCAGCAGTCCCCTACCCCGGGGGTTGACCTACGAGCAGTACTTC. This gives the protein CASSPLPRGLTYEQYF.

J is TRBJ1-1 and V is TRBV9, with D perhaps matching TRBD1 (6 bases). The CDR3 is 14 amino acids. Germline CDR1 and CDR2: SGDLS and YYNGEE. V dropped 2 bases and J dropped 3 bases, with 11 bases sitting between them. For the CDR3, the DNA is TGTGCCAGCAGCGTTCAGGGGACCTACACTGAAGCTTTCTTT. This encodes CASSVQGTYTEAFF.

The chain links TRBV9 to TRBJ1-6; possible D gene TRBD1, 5 bases. The CDR3 sequence is 13 residues long. Trimming removed 5 bases at V and 9 bases at J, with 12 bases between. CDR1 and CDR2 (germline): SGDLS, YYNGEE. DNA for the CDR3: TGTGCCAGCAGTGCAGGGAGGGGTTCACCCCTCCACTTT. Translation gives CASSAGRGSPLHF.

The CDR3 region is CASSQDRLAGDTGELFF. CDR3 nucleotide sequence: TGCGCCAGCAGCCAAGATCGTCTAGCGGGAGACACCGGGGAGCTGTTTTTT. The chain carries TRBV4-3 and TRBJ2-2, with 10 positions matching TRBD2. The germline V gene has CDR1 LGHNA and CDR2 YSLEER. The CDR3 has 17 residues. Trimming at V came to 0 bases and at J to 3 bases, leaving 4 bases not matched to a gene.

This chain links TRBV2 with TRBJ2-6; maybe TRBD1 (6 bases). Deletions cut 6 bases from V and 2 bases from J, with 11 bases between. Germline V CDR1 and CDR2: SNHLY, FYNNEI. This CDR3 has 15 residues. CDR3 bases: TGTGCCAGCAGGGTACAGGGACCTGGGGCCAACGTCCTGACTTTC. Translation: CASRVQGPGANVLTF.

The chain is built from TRBV5-1 and TRBJ2-6; 9 nucleotides line up with TRBD1. Unmatched junction bases numbered 11, after V lost 5 bases and J lost 2 bases. The CDR3 runs to 18 residues. Germline lookup yields CDR1 SGHRS and CDR2 YFSETQ. CDR3 DNA sequence: TGCGCCAGCAGGGGACAGGGTAAAGTAGCGGCTGGGGCCAACGTCCTGACTTTC. Amino acids: CASRGQGKVAAGANVLTF.

This clonotype was recorded a few times. The chain combines TRBV10-3 with TRBJ2-5; perhaps TRBD1 as D (5 bases). V gave up 11 bases and J gave up 5 bases, with 18 bases separating them. CDR3 length: 13 amino acids. The germline CDR1 and CDR2 sequences are ENHRY and SYGVKD. For the CDR3, the DNA is TGTGCCGCTTCAGGGTGGGGCATGGAGACCCAGTACTTC. It specifies CAASGWGMETQYF.

About this clonotype: One junction end disagrees with the germline gene, perhaps due to a read error. The chain carries TRBV20-1 and TRBJ2-3; D not certain. Germline CDR1 and CDR2: DFQATT and SNEGSKA (reference sequence). The CDR3 length is 15 residues. The CDR3 region has the DNA TGCAGCGCTAGAGATCGTCTAGTAGGTTTAGATACGCAGTATTTT. This codes for CSARDRLVGLDTQYF.

V usage is TRBV9 and J usage is TRBJ1-1; weak D call: TRBD1 (5 bases). V was clipped by 4 bases and J by 3 bases, with 16 bases between them. The germline V gene has CDR1 SGDLS and CDR2 YYNGEE. The CDR3 has 15 amino acids. For the CDR3, the DNA is TGTGCCAGCAGCCCCCCCCCGGGAGGGGACACTGAAGCTTTCTTT. It translates to CASSPPPGGDTEAFF.

This clonotype was observed a few times. The V call is TRBV5-5, the J call TRBJ1-2, with 7 bases lining up with TRBD1. V lost 3 bases and J lost 7; bases outside the gene matches: 6. Germline-derived CDR1 and CDR2 are SGHKS and YYEKEE (reference sequence). The CDR3 totals 13 residues. For the CDR3, the DNA is TGTGCCAGCAGCTCACCGACAGGGATTGGCTACACCTTC. Amino acids: CASSSPTGIGYTF.

This clonotype has only a few counts. The chain links TRBV6-6 to TRBJ2-2; TRBD1 matches at 9 bases. With V trimmed by 7 bases and J by 5 bases, 5 bases remained unmatched. This CDR3 is built from 14 residues. Germline V CDR1 and CDR2: MNHNY, SVGAGI (reference sequence). CDR3 amino acids: CASTLQGATGELFF. The CDR3 DNA reads as TGTGCCAGCACCCTACAGGGGGCGACCGGGGAGCTGTTTTTT.

This clonotype turned up a few times. The chain recombines TRBV20-1 with TRBJ2-7; D is possibly TRBD2 (6 bases). The germline gives CDR1 DFQATT, CDR2 SNEGSKA (reference sequence). V was clipped by 3 bases and J by 7 bases, with 22 bases between them. The CDR3 sequence is 15 residues long. The CDR3 region is CSASHPGLSSGEQYF. The CDR3 nucleotides are TGCAGTGCTAGTCACCCGGGACTCTCCTCGGGGGAGCAGTACTTC.

This clonotype was recorded only once. The chain uses TRBV12-3 or TRBV12-4 and TRBJ2-1; 8 positions agree with TRBD2. Trimming removed 5 bases from V and 12 bases from J; junction bases left unmatched: 3. This CDR3 has 11 residues. The CDR3 is CASSPAGVQFF. The CDR3 bases are TGTGCCAGCAGTCCAGCGGGGGTGCAGTTCTTC.

V is TRBV11-2 and J is TRBJ2-7, with D hard to call. Trimming stripped 1 base from V and 6 bases from J, with 13 bases between. The CDR3 runs to 14 residues. Germline-derived CDR1 and CDR2 are SGHAT and FQNNGV. DNA for the CDR3: TGTGCCAGCAGCTTAGTCGCAGGTTTTAGCGAGCAGTACTTC. It specifies CASSLVAGFSEQYF.

The chain combines TRBV12-3 or TRBV12-4 with TRBJ2-5; 8 nucleotides line up with TRBD2. The V and J ends lost 6 bases and 11 bases, in that order; junction bases with no gene match: 17. The CDR3 runs to 15 residues. The CDR3 loop reads CASRTGTSRGGEQYF. CDR3 in DNA: TGTGCCAGCAGGACCGGGACTAGTAGGGGGGGGGAGCAGTACTTC.

This clonotype was seen only a few times. The germline gene is not matched at one end of the junction; a read error may be the cause. The chain joins TRBV27 to TRBJ2-5; 8 positions agree with TRBD2. CDR1 MNHEY and CDR2 SMNVEV come from the germline V gene (reference sequence). The CDR3 totals 15 residues. The CDR3 DNA sequence: TGTGCCAGCAGTCCCCCGGGAGGGCGTAAAGAGGCCCAGTACTTC. This encodes CASSPPGGRKEAQYF.

This rearrangement joins TRBV20-1 to TRBJ1-3; 8 bases agree with TRBD1. V trimming: 5 bases; J trimming: 2 bases; junction bases outside the gene matches: 11. Germline V gene sequence: CDR1 DFQATT, CDR2 SNEGSKA (reference sequence). This CDR3 region has 16 residues. The CDR3 is CSARAPRTGPGNTIYF. DNA for the CDR3: TGCAGTGCTCGAGCTCCCCGGACAGGGCCTGGAAACACCATATATTTT.

V and J are TRBV2 and TRBJ1-1; tentatively, D is TRBD1 (5 bases). Germline V gene lookup returns CDR1 SNHLY and CDR2 FYNNEI. With 8 bases removed from V and 1 base from J, the gap between germline ends came to 8 bases. This CDR3 contains 12 residues. CDR3 coding DNA: TGTGCCAGCCTTGGACAGAACACTGAAGCTTTCTTT. Amino acids: CASLGQNTEAFF.

The chain is built from TRBV4-2 and TRBJ2-7; D remains ambiguous. The ends were cut back, 1 base at V and 3 bases at J, with 16 bases in the middle. There are 16 residues in the CDR3. Germline CDR1 is LGHNA and CDR2 is YNFKEQ. The CDR3 DNA sequence: TGTGCCAGCAGCCAAGTCCCGGCGAGGCCCGTCTACGAGCAGTACTTC. Translated, it gives CASSQVPARPVYEQYF.

This clonotype was picked up a small number of times. The rearrangement joins TRBV25-1 to TRBJ1-1; a possible D gene is TRBD1 (5 bases). This CDR3 has 11 residues. Germline values: CDR1 MGHDK, CDR2 SYGVNS. The V and J ends lost 8 bases and 8 bases respectively, with 12 bases between them. The CDR3, as DNA: TGTGCCAGCTCTACGGGACGCGAAGCTTTCTTT. Protein product: CASSTGREAFF.

A few counts support this clonotype. The genes are TRBV29-1 and TRBJ2-3, with 7 bases that match TRBD1. V shed 2 bases, J shed 1 base, and the junction held 6 bases outside the gene matches. The CDR3 covers 15 residues. Germline V gene sequence: CDR1 SQVTM, CDR2 ANQGSEA. The CDR3 loop reads CSVEPGQWGTDTQYF. Written as DNA, the CDR3 is TGCAGCGTTGAACCGGGACAGTGGGGCACAGATACGCAGTATTTT.

This clonotype was detected a few times. The chain has TRBV12-3 or TRBV12-4 and TRBJ2-1, with TRBD1 as a possible D gene (5 bases). Between the trimmed V and J ends, which lost 5 bases and 9 bases, there was a span of 20 bases. This CDR3 region has 15 residues. In nucleotides, the CDR3 is TGTGCCAGCAGTCCCCTGGCTACAGGCATGGGTGAGCAGTTCTTC. Translation: CASSPLATGMGEQFF.

Here the CDR3 DNA reads TGTGCCAGCAGTTTAGAAGGCAGGGGGGGCTACACCTTC. Translating gives CASSLEGRGGYTF. The chain is built from TRBV12-3 or TRBV12-4 and TRBJ1-2; 7 positions match TRBD1. The V segment lost 1 base and the J segment 8 bases; nucleotides outside the gene matches: 4. This CDR3 is built from 13 residues.

In its sample, this clonotype was seen a few times. The V call is TRBV5-1, the J call TRBJ1-4; 7 nucleotides agree with TRBD1. There are 14 residues in the CDR3. V dropped 4 bases and J dropped 4; count of bases not matched to a gene: 4. Looked up from germline, CDR1 is SGHRS and CDR2 is YFSETQ. The CDR3 spells CASSRDSLNEKLFF. The CDR3 coding sequence is TGCGCCAGCAGCAGGGACAGCCTTAATGAAAAACTGTTTTTT.

The J gene is TRBJ1-1, the V gene TRBV6-1; D remains unclear. This CDR3 region has 12 residues. Germline loops: CDR1 MNHNS, CDR2 SASEGT. Trimming left V 1 base short and J 8 bases short, with 8 bases between. The CDR3 coding sequence is TGTGCCAGCAGTGAAGTGGGCAGGGAAGCTTTCTTT. It specifies CASSEVGREAFF.